A single sample gave rise to the 17 T cell receptor beta chains below, sequenced in a study of radiation and T cells in renal cell carcinoma. Time point here: blood 4 weeks post-SBRT, at nephrectomy. Treatment reported: 15 Gy SBRT to primary tumor, nephrectomy 4 weeks later. The protocol was immunoSEQ multiplex PCR, while the TCRdb copy is restricted to in-frame clones and leaves out a portion. The table lists roughly 64,000 clones, 60% to 85% of them singletons, with about 6.4% in the top ten. The sequencing used blood, collected from a patient whose treatment included radiotherapy and nephrectomy. The source of these receptors is a man in his 60s with renal cell carcinoma.

The chain has TRBV9 and TRBJ1-1; D is perhaps TRBD1 (6 bases). V shed 3 bases and J shed 4 bases, with 22 bases lying between them. CDR3 size: 17 residues. Germline CDR1 reads SGDLS; CDR2 reads YYNGEE. The CDR3: CASSAASKGVVGTEAFF. In DNA form, the CDR3 reads TGTGCCAGCAGCGCCGCCTCTAAGGGGGTCGTGGGCACTGAAGCTTTCTTT.

The J gene is TRBJ1-5, the V gene TRBV5-6; no definite D call. The germline CDR1 and CDR2 sequences are SGHDT and YYEEEE. This CDR3 region has 12 residues. V lost 1 base and J lost 6, with 5 bases in between. The CDR3 sequence is CASSLLGQPQHF. Here the CDR3 DNA reads TGTGCCAGCAGCTTGCTAGGTCAGCCCCAGCATTTT.

This clone has just a few counts. This rearrangement joins TRBV12-5 to TRBJ2-1; 11 bases line up with TRBD1. Germline lookup yields CDR1 LGHNT and CDR2 FRNRAP. CDR3 length equals 15 residues. V lost 4 bases and J lost 8; bases outside the gene matches: 7. The CDR3, as DNA: TGTGCTAGTGGTTGGGGACAGGGGGATAGCGATGAGCAGTTCTTC. Translation: CASGWGQGDSDEQFF.

The J gene is TRBJ2-7, the V gene TRBV7-2; D possibly corresponds to TRBD2 (6 bases). Germline V gives CDR1 SGHTA, CDR2 FQGNSA. CDR3 size: 14 residues. Trimming removed 5 bases at V and 3 bases at J, with 14 bases between. The DNA of the CDR3 is TGTGCCAGCAGCGAGGACTATCTTGGCTACGAGCAGTACTTC. This gives the protein CASSEDYLGYEQYF.

J is TRBJ2-7 and V is TRBV5-6, with TRBD1 as a possible D gene (6 bases). Trimming took 1 base from V and 6 from J, leaving 20 bases between them. Germline CDR1 and CDR2: SGHDT and YYEEEE. This CDR3 is 16 amino acids long. The CDR3 loop reads CASSLYLYTGSREQYV. CDR3 nucleotides: TGTGCCAGCAGCTTGTATTTGTACACAGGGTCCCGCGAGCAGTACGTC.

The CDR3 nucleotides read TGCGCCAGCAGCCCGGCGGGGGGATCAGATACGCAGTATTTT. As protein: CASSPAGGSDTQYF. V usage is TRBV5-1 and J usage is TRBJ2-3, with 8 bases matching TRBD2. The CDR3 is made up of 14 amino acids. The V and J ends lost 4 bases and 4 bases, in that order; junction bases with no gene match: 5. CDR1 and CDR2 from the germline V gene are SGHRS and YFSETQ.

The rearrangement links TRBV11-2 to TRBJ1-1; D is perhaps TRBD1 (6 bases). This CDR3 region has 15 residues. Trimming removed 5 bases at V and 3 bases at J, with 16 bases between. Per germline, CDR1 SGHAT and CDR2 FQNNGV. DNA of the CDR3: TGTGCCAGCAGCCGTCGACAGGATCGAGACACTGAAGCTTTCTTT. It specifies CASSRRQDRDTEAFF. Full variable domain (outside the CDR3, taken from reference TRBV11-2 and TRBJ1-1): EAGVAQSPRYKIIEKRQSVAFWCNPISGHATLYWYQQILGQGPKLLIQFQNNGVVDDSQLPKDRFSAERLKGVDSTLKIQPAKLEDSAVYLCASSRRQDRDTEAFFGQGTRLTVV.

The rearrangement joins TRBV28 to TRBJ1-3; D remains unclear. Trimming stripped 10 bases from V and 3 bases from J, with 19 bases between. The germline V gene encodes CDR1 MDHEN and CDR2 SYDVKM. CDR3 size: 15 residues. The CDR3: CATYGRAADGNTIYF. CDR3 DNA sequence: TGTGCCACCTACGGCCGGGCGGCGGATGGAAACACCATATATTTT.

The chain links TRBV7-8 to TRBJ2-7; 10 nucleotides match TRBD2. The CDR3 consists of 12 residues. Germline assignment: CDR1 SGHVS and CDR2 FQNEAQ. The J segment lost 13 bases and the V segment lost 5 bases, leaving 8 bases of the junction unmatched. The CDR3 DNA reads as TGTGCCAGCAGCCCTGGACTAGCGGCGCTTTACGTC. Its protein product is CASSPGLAALYV.

This rearrangement joins TRBV28 to TRBJ1-5, with D unclear. The germline V gene has CDR1 MDHEN and CDR2 SYDVKM. V lost 3 bases to trimming and J lost 4 bases, with 13 bases between them. The length of the CDR3 is 15 residues. The CDR3 sequence: CASSLGSIINQPQHF. The CDR3 DNA is TGTGCCAGCAGTTTGGGTTCGATCATTAATCAGCCCCAGCATTTT. Combining the CDR3 with reference TRBV28 and TRBJ1-5 gives the whole variable domain DVKVTQSSRYLVKRTGEKVFLECVQDMDHENMFWYRQDPGLGLRLIYFSYDVKMKEKGDIPEGYSVSREKKERFSLILESASTNQTSMYLCASSLGSIINQPQHFGDGTRLSIL.

The rearrangement links TRBV6-6 to TRBJ1-3; possible D gene TRBD1, 5 bases. The CDR3 is 14 residues long. Germline CDR1 is MNHNY and CDR2 is SVGAGI (reference sequence). V was trimmed by 5 bases and J by 0 bases, leaving 8 bases between them. CDR3 residues: CASSPGSSGNTIYF. The CDR3 coding sequence is TGTGCCAGCAGTCCAGGGAGCTCTGGAAACACCATATATTTT.

The chain carries TRBV5-1 and TRBJ1-3; 8 positions match TRBD1. V shed 4 bases, J shed 0 bases, and the junction held 12 bases outside the gene matches. The CDR3 covers 18 residues. The germline V gene encodes CDR1 SGHRS and CDR2 YFSETQ. CDR3 region: CASSAGQDHRISGNTIYF. The CDR3 DNA reads TGCGCCAGCAGCGCGGGACAGGACCACAGAATCTCTGGAAACACCATATATTTT.

This clone was picked up a small number of times. This chain joins TRBV6-5 and TRBJ2-7, with unresolved D. Trimming took off 6 bases at V and 0 bases at J, with 6 bases between the two ends. The CDR3 is 12 amino acids. Per germline, CDR1 MNHEY and CDR2 SVGAGI. CDR3 sequence: CASSPSSYEQYF. CDR3 bases: TGTGCCAGCAGCCCCAGCTCCTACGAGCAGTACTTC.

The CDR3 DNA is TGTGCCAGCAGTTCCTGGACAGGGAAGGTCCCCCTCCGATTCTCTGGAAACACCATATATTTT. Its translation is CASSSWTGKVPLRFSGNTIYF. The chain recombines TRBV28 with TRBJ1-3; 8 bases agree with TRBD1. The junction had 20 bases not matched to a gene; V was cut back by 4 bases and J by 0 bases. The length of the CDR3 is 21 residues. The germline CDR1 and CDR2 sequences are MDHEN and SYDVKM.

This clone was counted a single time. The V and J genes are TRBV27 and TRBJ2-6; D is unresolved. Germline V CDR1 and CDR2: MNHEY, SMNVEV (reference sequence). The CDR3 runs to 14 residues. Trimming took off 7 bases at V and 2 bases at J, with 9 bases between the two ends. The CDR3 spells CASTPLAGANVLTF. Written as DNA, the CDR3 is TGTGCCAGCACCCCCCTGGCTGGGGCCAACGTCCTGACTTTC.

This clone has a handful of counts. This chain joins TRBV23-1 and TRBJ2-1, with TRBD1 matching 10 bases. TRBV23-1 is known as an ORF, though its function is uncertain. The CDR3 has 17 residues. Trimming took 4 bases from V and 5 from J; bases not matched to a gene: 11. The CDR3 protein is CASSPNWRDRGDNEQFF. CDR3 sequence (DNA): TGCGCCAGCAGTCCCAATTGGCGGGACAGGGGAGACAATGAGCAGTTCTTC.

The chain couples TRBV11-1 to TRBJ2-7, with TRBD1 matching 7 bases. The V segment lost 4 bases and the J segment 1 base; nucleotides outside the gene matches: 4. The CDR3 has 14 amino acids. CDR1 and CDR2 from the germline V gene are SGHAT and FQDESV (reference sequence). CDR3 nucleotide sequence: TGTGCCAGCAGCTCCCGACAGGGATCCTACGAGCAGTACGTC. It translates to CASSSRQGSYEQYV.